This T cell receptor (beta chain) is drawn from a study of blood T cell repertoires in COVID-19. As for the study in general: Some COVID-19 samples were acute and others convalescent; all came from the United States, Italy and Spain. Nucleic acid was either cDNA or gDNA, and it came from T cells, B-cell-depleted T cells, or PBMCs.

Per the study methods: Amplification with reference gene primers provided the estimates of nucleated cell counts. Generated by immunoSEQ multiplex PCR, the TCRdb table keeps only in-frame clones and is missing some. V, J and clone size are those of that table, while D and trimming were read from the DNA. Of about 58,000 clones detected, around 76% appear once; the ten largest clones hold around 5%. The V end lost 3 bases, the J end lost 2 bases, and 10 bases lay between the germline ends. The CDR3 has 14 amino acids. CDR1 and CDR2 (germline): MNHEY, SMNVEV (reference sequence). This clone was seen more than once but under ten times.

The sample comprised peripheral blood. This chain links TRBV27 with TRBJ2-5; D might be TRBD2 (6 bases). This sequence was found in a human donor in a cohort sampled during active COVID-19. The CDR3 sequence: CASSLRDHQETQYF. CDR3 nucleotide sequence: TGTGCCAGCAGTTTGCGGGACCATCAAGAGACCCAGTACTTC.